The next 4 T cell receptor beta chains were all read from a single sample in a study of blood T cell repertoires in COVID-19. Generated by immunoSEQ multiplex PCR, the TCRdb table keeps only in-frame clones and is missing some. The sample lists under 200,000 clones; about 85% were seen once. Specimen: PBMCs or T cells enriched from blood (not recorded which). These receptors were taken from a woman aged 50 to 60 who had recovered from COVID-19.

The CDR3 reads CASSRGGLADGETQYF. The CDR3 DNA reads as TGCGCCAGCAGTCGGGGCGGACTAGCTGACGGAGAGACCCAGTACTTC. The chain employs TRBV5-1 and TRBJ2-5; 8 bases fit TRBD2. The germline V gene has CDR1 SGHRS and CDR2 YFSETQ. The CDR3 has 16 amino acids. V lost 5 bases and J lost 4; bases outside the gene matches: 13.

The rearrangement joins TRBV5-1 to TRBJ1-4; TRBD1 matches at 7 bases. Germline V CDR1 and CDR2: SGHRS, YFSETQ. This CDR3 spans 13 amino acids. V was pared by 4 bases and J by 6 bases, with 3 bases of the junction left unmatched. CDR3 amino acids: CASSRDRDEKLFF. CDR3 in DNA: TGCGCCAGCAGCCGGGACAGAGATGAAAAACTGTTTTTT.

This clone has a single count. This sequence joins TRBV15 and TRBJ2-7; no definite D call. The V gene lost 8 bases and the J gene lost 3 bases, with 11 bases spanning the gap. Germline V gives CDR1 LNHNV, CDR2 YYDKDF (reference sequence). This CDR3 has 12 amino acids. CDR3 in amino acids: CATSPLGYEQYF. CDR3 coding DNA: TGTGCCACCTCGCCACTCGGCTACGAGCAGTACTTC.

This clone came up a few times. The chain couples TRBV28 to TRBJ2-5; TRBD2 matches 9 bases. Germline CDR1 MDHEN, CDR2 SYDVKM. J gave up 4 bases and V 3 bases, and 9 bases lay outside the gene matches. This CDR3 has 16 amino acids. CDR3 sequence: CASSLVAGDPGETQYF. CDR3 nucleotide sequence: TGTGCCAGCAGTTTGGTAGCGGGAGATCCGGGAGAGACCCAGTACTTC.